Reported below is one T cell receptor (beta chain). The specificity of this receptor is unknown. Per-base qualities were not stored, and no clone one base away is much larger. This specimen comes from a study of cytomegalovirus exposure and HLA in healthy donors (dated by TCRdb to about 2017). With respect to the entire study: A later analysis indicated that the 110 or so validation repertoires were generated on the platform also employed for the approximately 700 repertoires of the first cohort. The study aimed to test whether cataloging public T cell receptors could reveal signatures of past pathogen exposure. In addition to the first cohort of 650 to 800 subjects, a separate validation cohort of 120 different subjects was used. High-throughput TCR immunosequencing, statistical association of individual TCRs with disease status, and machine learning were combined to predict cytomegalovirus infection status. What the work shows at the level of the full study, not this receptor alone: In vitro tests confirmed that a few of the cytomegalovirus-associated TCR beta chains recognize cytomegalovirus antigens. Most TCR sequences were observed very rarely across donors, whereas some public TCRs were present in many individuals. Subsequent analysis determined that TCRs grouped into clusters in the first cohort also showed a tendency toward co-occurrence across the roughly 120 validation repertoires, and 85% to 95% of cluster scores exceeded 0. The authors suggested that the approach could potentially be extended to other disease states and immunological phenotypes. All 120 or so repertoires were used to score co-occurrence in the validation cohort in a later analysis, because that analysis had no HLA typing for the cohort. The classifier was reported to diagnose cytomegalovirus status with high specificity and sensitivity in both the original and validation cohorts. The study gave a list of some 150 TCR beta chains associated with cytomegalovirus.

Trimmed from V: 6 bases; trimmed from J: 6 bases; junction bases lacking a gene match: 4. The germline V gene encodes CDR1 MRHNA and CDR2 SNTAGT. The CDR3 runs 14 residues from the cysteine to the phenylalanine. The DNA shown is the 42-base CDR3, in frame from base 1. Donors formed part of the validation cohort, which comprised about 120 subjects and was distinct from the first cohort of under 800 subjects. Libraries were made using the immunoSEQ multiplex PCR assay. The paper's data handling went like this. To diagnose cytomegalovirus status from the catalog of TCR beta chain sequences, a statistical classification framework was built. TCRdb mirrors the immuneACCESS table, restricted to in-frame sequences. Some clones are absent from its copies; in checked studies, under half trace to an unresolved V gene, and the reason for the others is unknown. The V and J calls and clone size come from that table; D and trimming were worked out from the DNA. The sample has about 160,000 clones on record, about 90% of them singletons. The top ten hold 5.5% to 6% of the sample.

Sequences were obtained from PBMCs. The clonotype was recovered from a woman aged 30 to 39 in good health and CMV-seronegative. The V gene is TRBV6-4 and the J gene is TRBJ1-6; 8 bases in between match TRBD1. Read as DNA, the sequence is TGTGCCAGCAGGAGGACAGGGTCTAATTCACCCCTCCACTTT. Its translation reads: CASRRTGSNSPLHF.